What follows are 27 T cell receptor beta chains derived from one specimen sequenced in a study of cytomegalovirus exposure and HLA in healthy donors. A multiplex PCR was run with 60 Vbeta primers and 13 Jbeta primers. Repertoires were generated with immunoSEQ multiplex PCR, while TCRdb's copy carries only in-frame clones and drops some. The top ten clones hold roughly 6.5% of a sample with 150,000 to 200,000 clones, 70% to 85% of them seen once. The sequenced sample was PBMCs. The receptors here all came from a man in his fifties in good health and CMV-seropositive.

This clone was observed a handful of times. The rearrangement uses TRBV4-1 and TRBJ1-2, with a possible D match to TRBD1 (6 bases). The CDR3 totals 14 residues. Germline V gene sequence: CDR1 MGHRA, CDR2 YSYEKL. Deletions cut 3 bases from V and 4 bases from J, with 12 bases between. The chain's CDR3 is CASSQRTGFYGYTF. The DNA of the CDR3 is TGCGCCAGCAGCCAGAGAACAGGGTTCTATGGCTACACCTTC.

V and J are TRBV21-1 and TRBJ2-1; TRBD2 reflects the table's D call only, with no check against the DNA. TRBV21-1 constitutes a pseudogene. The CDR3 runs to 17 residues. The CDR3 loop is CASIGTLRWLTYNEQFF. The CDR3 DNA reads TGTGCCAGCATCGGGACTCTTAGGTGGTTAACCTACAATGAGCAGTTCTTC.

The chain has TRBV29-1 and TRBJ2-3; 12 nucleotides agree with TRBD2. The CDR3 is made up of 18 amino acids. Germline V CDR1 and CDR2: SQVTM, ANQGSEA. Germline trimming cut 4 bases from V and 0 bases from J; bases unmatched to any gene: 11. CDR3 bases: TGCAGCGTTGGGAAGACTAGCGGGGGATCCCTTAGCACAGATACGCAGTATTTT. The encoded protein is CSVGKTSGGSLSTDTQYF.

This CDR3 reads CAWRRKGGASNQPQHF. CDR3 DNA: TGTGCCTGGAGGAGGAAAGGGGGGGCTAGCAATCAGCCCCAGCATTTT. V gene TRBV30 combines with J gene TRBJ1-5, with D possibly matching TRBD1 (6 bases). This CDR3 spans 16 amino acids. CDR1 and CDR2 from the germline V gene are GTSNPN and SVGIG (reference sequence). V shed 3 bases and J shed 0 bases, with 15 bases lying between them.

This clone has a single count. This chain uses TRBV5-1 with TRBJ2-3; 11 positions match TRBD2. The trim removed 5 bases at V and 2 bases at J, leaving 4 bases unmatched. CDR1 is SGHRS and CDR2 is YFSETQ in the germline V gene. The CDR3 runs 15 residues. The CDR3 sequence is CASRIAGGATDTQYF. The CDR3 DNA follows: TGCGCCAGCAGGATAGCGGGGGGGGCCACAGATACGCAGTATTTT.

This clone was seen at least ten times. This chain uses TRBV27 with TRBJ1-1; D call uncertain. V was cut by 5 bases and J by 2 bases, with 9 bases left in between. Germline CDR1 and CDR2: MNHEY and SMNVEV (reference sequence). The CDR3 sequence is 13 residues long. Here the CDR3 DNA reads TGTGCCAGCAGTCCGGGAGTAAACACTGAAGCTTTCTTT. The encoded protein is CASSPGVNTEAFF.

The rearrangement uses TRBV5-1 and TRBJ1-2, with 10 bases aligning to TRBD1. The CDR3 extends over 14 amino acids. Germline CDR1 SGHRS, CDR2 YFSETQ. J gave up 3 bases and V 4 bases, and 3 bases lay outside the gene matches. The CDR3 sequence: CASSATGGDYGYTF. CDR3 nucleotides: TGCGCCAGCAGCGCGACAGGGGGCGACTATGGCTACACCTTC.

J is TRBJ2-1 and V is TRBV4-2; D remains unclear. V lost 2 bases and J lost 4, with 6 bases in between. This CDR3 spans 13 amino acids. Per the germline V gene, CDR1 is LGHNA and CDR2 is YNFKEQ. In DNA, the CDR3 is TGTGCCAGCAGCCAAACAGATTACAATGAGCAGTTCTTC. This encodes CASSQTDYNEQFF.

The chain has TRBV11-2 and TRBJ1-1; the D is unclear. CDR3 length: 16 residues. Germline V lookup: CDR1 SGHAT, CDR2 FQNNGV. V lost 2 bases and J lost 0, with 13 bases in between. CDR3 protein: CASSLSGELLNTEAFF. CDR3 nucleotides: TGTGCCAGCAGCTTATCTGGGGAGCTCCTGAACACTGAAGCTTTCTTT.

This clone is a singleton in its sample. The rearrangement joins TRBV27 to TRBJ2-1; 7 nucleotides align to TRBD2. CDR1 and CDR2 from the germline V gene are MNHEY and SMNVEV (reference sequence). The CDR3 spans 16 residues. The V gene end was trimmed by 3 bases and the J gene end by 3 bases; junction bases not matched to a gene: 8. The CDR3 sequence is CASSLGGSGVYNEQFF. In DNA form, the CDR3 reads TGTGCCAGCAGTTTGGGAGGGAGCGGAGTCTACAATGAGCAGTTCTTC.

The genes are TRBV6-5 and TRBJ2-7; 12 positions agree with TRBD2. The V segment lost 9 bases and the J segment 4 bases; nucleotides outside the gene matches: 7. Germline V lookup: CDR1 MNHEY, CDR2 SVGAGI. The CDR3 covers 14 residues. As DNA, the CDR3 is TGTGCCAGTTCAAAGACTAGCGGGAGTTACGAGCAGTACGTC. Its protein product is CASSKTSGSYEQYV.

The gene calls are TRBV19 and TRBJ1-2, with D perhaps TRBD1 (5 bases). V lost 1 base, J lost 4 bases, and 13 bases lay in between. The CDR3 is made up of 15 amino acids. Germline V gene sequence: CDR1 LNHDA, CDR2 SQIVND (reference sequence). CDR3 sequence (DNA): TGTGCCAGTAGTATAGCCGGCAGGGATATCTATGGCTACACCTTC. It specifies CASSIAGRDIYGYTF.

The genes are TRBV5-4 and TRBJ2-1; 9 bases line up with TRBD2. The CDR3 has 14 residues. The V gene's germline CDR1 is SGHNT and CDR2 YYREEE (reference sequence). V lost 0 bases, J lost 6 bases, and 1 base stayed unmatched. The DNA of the CDR3 is TGTGCCAGCAGCTTGGGACTAGCGGTCAATGAGCAGTTCTTC. Translation gives CASSLGLAVNEQFF.

V gene TRBV25-1 combines with J gene TRBJ1-1; the D is unclear. This CDR3 has 13 amino acids. V lost 1 base and J 5 bases, leaving 8 bases between the germline ends. The germline CDR1 and CDR2 sequences are MGHDK and SYGVNS. CDR3 coding DNA: TGTGCCAGCAGTGAATCGGGGATGACTGAAGCTTTCTTT. Translation: CASSESGMTEAFF.

The rearrangement uses TRBV4-1 and TRBJ2-7; 7 bases fit TRBD1. Germline V gene lookup returns CDR1 MGHRA and CDR2 YSYEKL. V was pared by 1 base and J by 2 bases, with 2 bases of the junction left unmatched. The length of the CDR3 is 14 residues. The CDR3: CASSQGDRAYEQYF. In DNA form, the CDR3 reads TGCGCCAGCAGCCAAGGAGACAGGGCCTACGAGCAGTACTTC.

The chain has TRBV12-2 and TRBJ1-5; the table's D call TRBD1 went unverified against the DNA. TRBV12-2 is noted as a pseudogene. The CDR3 consists of 15 residues. The CDR3: CASRSGDRNYQPQHF. The CDR3 bases are TGTGCAAGTCGCTCAGGGGACAGAAATTATCAGCCCCAGCATTTT.

The chain couples TRBV5-1 to TRBJ1-1; D uncertain. Deletions cut 4 bases from V and 8 bases from J, with 12 bases between. The CDR3 totals 12 residues. Germline lookup yields CDR1 SGHRS and CDR2 YFSETQ. CDR3 residues: CASSRYRGEAFF. DNA for the CDR3: TGCGCCAGCAGCCGATATCGAGGAGAAGCTTTCTTT.

The chain employs TRBV21-1 and TRBJ2-7; the table's D call TRBD1 went unverified against the DNA. TRBV21-1 is listed as a pseudogene. This CDR3 contains 16 residues. The CDR3 coding sequence is TGTGCCAGCAGCAAACCGGACTGGGACAGGCGCTACGAGCAGTACTTC. Its translation is CASSKPDWDRRYEQYF.

The chain joins TRBV6-5 to TRBJ2-2; D might be TRBD2 (6 bases). This CDR3 region has 13 residues. Looked up from germline, CDR1 is MNHEY and CDR2 is SVGAGI. Trimming took 8 bases from V and 4 from J, leaving 11 bases between them. CDR3 nucleotide sequence: TGTGCCAGCGGCGGGCGGGGCACCGGGGAGCTGTTTTTT. Amino acids: CASGGRGTGELFF.

This clone was seen once. CDR3 DNA: TGTGCCAGTAGTATGACAGGCAACACTGAAGCTTTCTTT. Translated, it gives CASSMTGNTEAFF. This chain joins TRBV19 and TRBJ1-1; D may be TRBD1 (6 bases). Trimming shortened V by 3 bases and J by 2 bases, and 7 bases separated the two germline ends. The CDR3 consists of 13 residues. The V gene's germline CDR1 is LNHDA and CDR2 SQIVND (reference sequence). The variable domain in full, with the rest retrieved from reference TRBV19 and TRBJ1-1, is DGGITQSPKYLFRKEGQNVTLSCEQNLNHDAMYWYRQDPGQGLRLIYYSQIVNDFQKGDIAEGYSVSREKKESFPLTVTSAQKNPTAFYLCASSMTGNTEAFFGQGTRLTVV.

The chain recombines TRBV7-9 with TRBJ1-6; D might be TRBD1 (6 bases). V dropped 0 bases and J dropped 5 bases, with 11 bases sitting between them. The CDR3 extends over 16 amino acids. Germline CDR1 reads SEHNR; CDR2 reads FQNEAQ (reference sequence). Here the CDR3 reads CASSLAGQINNSPLHF. DNA for the CDR3: TGTGCCAGCAGCTTAGCGGGACAAATTAATAATTCACCCCTCCACTTT.

The V gene is TRBV7-9, the J gene TRBJ2-3; 12 bases are shared with TRBD2. The CDR3 spans 15 residues. Unmatched junction bases numbered 2, after V lost 5 bases and J lost 2 bases. CDR1 is SEHNR, CDR2 FQNEAQ, per germline (reference sequence). In DNA, the CDR3 is TGTGCCAGCAGCCGACTAGCGGGGGACACAGATACGCAGTATTTT. It specifies CASSRLAGDTDTQYF.

The rearrangement links TRBV6-4 to TRBJ1-2, with D unclear. The V end was cut by 10 bases, the J end by 4 bases, with 22 bases between. This CDR3 contains 15 residues. Germline lookup yields CDR1 MRHNA and CDR2 SNTAGT. As DNA, the CDR3 is TGTGCCACCCCCCCGACCCGGGAGACTATCTATGGCTACACCTTC. As protein: CATPPTRETIYGYTF.

The CDR3 DNA is TGTGCCAGCAGCACGAGCTCCTACGAGCAGTACTTC. This sequence encodes CASSTSSYEQYF. The chain recombines TRBV13 with TRBJ2-7; D is unclear. The CDR3 spans 12 residues. CDR1 and CDR2 (germline): PRHDT, FYEKMQ (reference sequence). Trimming stripped 5 bases from V and 0 bases from J, with 5 bases between. The full variable domain, with the rest looked up from reference TRBV13 and TRBJ2-7, is AAGVIQSPRHLIKEKRETATLKCYPIPRHDTVYWYQQGPGQDPQFLISFYEKMQSDKGSIPDRFSAQQFSDYHSELNMSSLELGDSALYFCASSTSSYEQYFGPGTRLTVT.

The chain employs TRBV6-4 and TRBJ2-7, with TRBD2 identical over 9 bases. With 9 bases clipped from V and 3 bases from J, the junction kept 9 bases outside the gene matches. Looked up from germline, CDR1 is MRHNA and CDR2 is SNTAGT. The CDR3 extends over 14 amino acids. CDR3 bases: TGTGCCAGGGGACTAGCCCCACTGGGCTACGAGCAGTACGTC. It yields the protein CARGLAPLGYEQYV.

This clone came up a few times. This sequence joins TRBV5-1 and TRBJ2-1; TRBD1 agrees at 7 bases. Germline V CDR1 and CDR2: SGHRS, YFSETQ. V trimming: 0 bases; J trimming: 5 bases; junction bases outside the gene matches: 5. This CDR3 is built from 15 residues. The CDR3, as DNA: TGCGCCAGCAGCTTGGGTGGGACAGAAGACAATGAGCAGTTCTTC. Its protein is CASSLGGTEDNEQFF.

The rearrangement joins TRBV19 to TRBJ1-5; 7 bases are a match to TRBD1. The germline gives CDR1 LNHDA, CDR2 SQIVND (reference sequence). V was pared by 6 bases and J by 0 bases, with 20 bases of the junction left unmatched. The CDR3 has 20 amino acids. This CDR3 reads CASRSIGLAGGFRSNQPQHF. The DNA for the CDR3 is TGTGCCAGTAGAAGTATAGGCCTGGCAGGGGGGTTCCGTAGCAATCAGCCCCAGCATTTT.